What follows is one T cell receptor beta chain and its context. This clone showed up just a few times. The antigen it binds to is not known. Base quality data are lacking; no much larger clone is found one base away. The sample belongs to a study of blood T cell repertoires in COVID-19 (dated by TCRdb to 2018 to 2021). Regarding the study in general: Samples from collaborators originated in the United States, Italy and Spain and spanned both the acute and convalescent phases of COVID-19. The prospective study material was composed of cDNA or gDNA derived from T cells, B-cell-depleted T cells, or PBMCs. Deeply sampled blood TCRbeta repertoires from subjects exposed to, actively infected with, or recovered from COVID-19 were included in the dataset. The repertoires were released in a freely available public database meant as a resource for research on the immune response to SARS-CoV-2. The samples were drawn from the first 160 participants of the ongoing ImmuneRACE study and from over 950 subjects provided by 6 global collaborators. A de-identified subject ID, COVID-19 status, age in years and sex were almost always included in the sample metadata. Where available, HLA class I and class II types were taken from metadata supplied by the sample provider and were not determined by assay-based typing. Findings and caveats that apply to the study as a whole: The quantity of clinical and demographic metadata differed by source and by participant and was supplied without curation.

In the prospective study, participants were 18 to 89 years old, resided in 20 to 30 geographic areas of the United States, and were enrolled through a virtual design. To assign participants to cohorts, the prospective study relied on clinical history that participants themselves reported in a screening survey and a study questionnaire. ImmuneRACE Cohort 3 recovered participants were defined by two consecutive negative NP/OP PCR tests, healthcare professional clearance, or symptom resolution. Each participant in the prospective study had whole blood, serum and a nasopharyngeal or oropharyngeal swab collected by mobile phlebotomists. Participants in the prospective study had the option to provide additional blood draws and questionnaires over a roughly 2-month period. Before DNA extraction, prospective study blood samples were shipped either frozen or at room temperature. TCRbeta CDR3 regions were amplified from genomic DNA using the immunoSEQ Assay, a bias-controlled multiplex PCR. Regarding the original processing steps: The number of nucleated cells in each sample was estimated from the amplification of reference gene primers within the assay. To quantify the absolute abundance of each unique TCRbeta CDR3 rearrangement, sequence reads were collapsed and filtered. For each sample, productive Simpson clonality was calculated as the square root of Simpson's diversity index over productive rearrangements. The table was pulled from immuneACCESS by TCRdb, which kept in-frame rearrangements only. Such tables lose some clones; where checked, under half of the loss comes from unresolved V genes, and the rest has no known cause. That table furnishes V, J and clone size, whereas the DNA furnished D and trimming. The sample yields fewer than 350,000 clones; around 88% were counted once. 6% to 7% of the sample is in the top ten clones.

The CDR3 contains 16 residues, cysteine and phenylalanine counted. Just the 48-base CDR3 DNA is kept, in frame starting at base 1. As encoded in the germline V gene, CDR1 is KGHSH while CDR2 is LQKENI. Cut back by 4 bases and 3 bases, the V and J ends lie 15 bases apart. The sequence is built from TRBV18 and TRBJ2-2; possibly the D gene is TRBD1, per 6 matching bases. The sequenced sample consisted of PBMCs or T cells enriched from blood (not recorded which). This TCR was recovered from a middle-aged woman who had recovered from COVID-19. The CDR3: CASSLRQGSDTGELFF. Read as DNA, the sequence is TGTGCCAGCTCACTCAGGCAGGGGTCTGACACCGGGGAGCTGTTTTTT.